This T cell receptor beta chain stems from a study of HIV-infected patients and healthy controls. This clonotype was seen more than once but under ten times. About 500 ng RNA was reverse transcribed with alpha and beta constant-region primers. Alpha and beta chain libraries were made separately by chain-specific third strand synthesis with multiplexing indices. TCRdb independently ran MiXCR on the 5' RACE reads; one entry per CDR3 protein. The sample has roughly 13,000 distinct CDR3 sequences, 9% to 15% seen once. The CDR3 is made up of 16 amino acids. CDR1 and CDR2 (germline): SGHVS, FQNEAQ. Trimming shortened V by 1 base and J by 0 bases, and 10 bases separated the two germline ends. Follow-up blood was drawn about 14 weeks, roughly three months, after antiretroviral therapy began. All unsorted peripheral T cells were captured because whole blood was used without fractionation.

The rearrangement links TRBV7-8 to TRBJ2-1; D tentatively fits TRBD1 or TRBD2 (5 bases each). Here the sequenced sample was blood, taken during antiretroviral therapy. The source of this sequence is an adult with HIV infection. The donor label of this sample is uncertain. The CDR3 DNA is TGTGCCAGCAGCTTAGATCCAGGGAGCTCCTACAATGAGCAGTTCTTC. This encodes CASSLDPGSSYNEQFF.